Listed below are T cell receptor beta chains from one sample, sequenced in a study of regulatory T cells in long-lasting Graves disease. Using its own MiXCR run on the multiplex PCR reads, TCRdb lists one record per CDR3 protein. The table lists about 520,000 distinct CDR3 sequences, more than 10% of them singletons. This sample was also put to use in a study of T cells in Graves' hyperthyroidism and ophthalmopathy.

The sample consisted of peripheral blood mononuclear cells (PBMCs), taken at new diagnosis, from a patient treated with antithyroid drugs. The receptors here all came from a woman aged 25-40 years with Graves disease. The CDR3 runs from the conserved cysteine through the conserved F or W. D genes are given only for firm matches. Only part of the rows carry a size: once, few, many, or a class if the clone is expanded.

clone size	V gene	D gene	J gene	CDR3 DNA	CDR3 protein
many	TRBV12-3/TRBV12-4	NA	TRBJ2-5	TGTGCCAGCGGCCCAAGAGGGGAGACCCAGTACTTC	CASGPRGETQYF
many	TRBV28	NA	TRBJ2-6	TGTGCCAGCAGTCCCGCCTTCGGGGCCAACGTCCTGACTTTC	CASSPAFGANVLTF
few	TRBV11-2	NA	TRBJ1-2	TGTGCCAGCAGCGGGAGATCAGGGGGCTACACCTTC	CASSGRSGGYTF
few	TRBV5-5	TRBD2	TRBJ2-5	TGTGCCAGCAGCCTAGGAGCGGGATCAGAGACCCAGTGCTTC	CASSLGAGSETQCF
many	TRBV5-1	NA	TRBJ2-3	TGCGCCAGCAGCGTCTTCCGGGACAAAGATACGCAGTATTTT	CASSVFRDKDTQYF
many	TRBV28	NA	TRBJ1-4	TGTGCCAGCAGCTCCCCCGGGACCCCTAATGAAAAACTGTTTTTT	CASSSPGTPNEKLFF
NA	TRBV20-1	TRBD1	TRBJ1-1	TGCAGTGCTAGAGGGACAGGGTGGGGCACTGAAGCTTTCTTT	CSARGTGWGTEAFF
many	TRBV29-1	NA	TRBJ2-7	TGCAGCGTTGCCAAGCGGAGCGCCTACGAGCAGTACTTC	CSVAKRSAYEQYF
many	TRBV6-5	NA	TRBJ2-1	TGTGCCAGCAGTTACCCCGGTGCTGGGGAGCAGTTCTTC	CASSYPGAGEQFF
NA	TRBV7-2	NA	TRBJ1-3	TGTGCCAGCGCCCTAGAGAGCTCTGGAAACACCATATATTTT	CASALESSGNTIYF
many	TRBV19	TRBD2	TRBJ2-1	TGTGCCAGTAGCCAGGGACTAGCGCCTTACAATGAGCAGTTCTTC	CASSQGLAPYNEQFF
NA	TRBV7-9	TRBD1	TRBJ1-4	TGTGCCAGCACTAAGGGACAGGGGCCAAATGAAAAACTGTTTTTT	CASTKGQGPNEKLFF
many	TRBV28	TRBD1	TRBJ1-2	TGTGCCAGCTATGGGTTGCAGGGGGCGAACTATGGCTACACCTTC	CASYGLQGANYGYTF
many	TRBV20-1	TRBD2	TRBJ2-7	TGCAGTGCTAGAGGACTAGCGGGGTGGTACGAGCAGTACTTC	CSARGLAGWYEQYF
many	TRBV27	NA	TRBJ2-7	TGTGCCAGCAGATCTATACGTCGGGCCAGGGGGGACTCCTACGAGCAGTACTTC	CASRSIRRARGDSYEQYF
NA	TRBV6-2/TRBV6-3	NA	TRBJ2-7	TGTGCCAGCAGTTACTCGATGGAAATAGAGGAGTACTTC	CASSYSMEIEEYF
many	TRBV2	NA	TRBJ2-7	TGTGCCAGCAGACAAGAGTACGAGCAGTACTTC	CASRQEYEQYF